A single sample is the source of the 18 T cell receptor beta chains below, sequenced in a study of T cells in localized non-small cell lung cancer. Measured with immunoSEQ multiplex PCR; TCRdb has only the in-frame clones, and not every one. The sample lists about 40,000 clones; roughly nine tenths were seen once. The specimen comprised PBMCs, sampled before any cancer treatment. These receptors came from a woman aged 40-69 years with stage II lung adenocarcinoma.

The sample holds one count of this clone. The chain couples TRBV7-6 to TRBJ2-1; TRBD2 agrees at 11 bases. Germline V gene sequence: CDR1 SGHVS, CDR2 FNYEAQ. Unmatched junction bases numbered 2, after V lost 3 bases and J lost 7 bases. The CDR3 spans 14 residues. CDR3 region: CASSFGTSGNEQFF. The CDR3 DNA reads TGTGCCAGCAGCTTTGGGACTAGCGGTAATGAGCAGTTCTTC.

Here the CDR3 DNA reads TGTGCCAGCAGTTCCCCGACAGGGGGCTCAACCGGGGAGCTGTTTTTT. Its protein is CASSSPTGGSTGELFF. This chain joins TRBV27 and TRBJ2-2; 10 nucleotides match TRBD1. The CDR3 loop spans 16 amino acids. Trimming removed 4 bases from V and 5 bases from J; junction bases left unmatched: 7. Germline assignment: CDR1 MNHEY and CDR2 SMNVEV (reference sequence).

This chain connects TRBV11-2 to TRBJ2-7; TRBD2 agrees at 12 bases. CDR1 and CDR2 from the germline V gene are SGHAT and FQNNGV. The CDR3 totals 15 residues. With V trimmed by 5 bases and J by 4 bases, 6 bases remained unmatched. CDR3 residues: CASSRRTSGVYEQYF. The CDR3 DNA reads TGTGCCAGCAGCCGACGGACTAGCGGGGTTTACGAGCAGTACTTC.

V gene TRBV19 combines with J gene TRBJ1-5; D gene ambiguous. This CDR3 spans 12 amino acids. The V end lost 3 bases, the J end lost 1 base, and 1 base lay between the germline ends. CDR1 LNHDA and CDR2 SQIVND come from the germline V gene (reference sequence). The CDR3 bases are TGTGCCAGTAGTATCAGCAATCAGCCCCAGCATTTT. Translating gives CASSISNQPQHF.

This clone was seen just once. The chain employs TRBV2 and TRBJ2-1; 11 bases agree with TRBD2. The CDR3 has 14 residues. CDR1 and CDR2 from the germline V gene are SNHLY and FYNNEI. After removal of 8 bases from V and 8 bases from J, the junction contained 8 bases not matched to a gene. CDR3 protein: CASQTSGSFYEQFF. CDR3 DNA: TGTGCCAGCCAAACTAGCGGGAGTTTCTATGAGCAGTTCTTC.

CDR3 region: CASSRRRGLKSDTGELFF. The CDR3, as DNA: TGTGCCAGCAGTCGGAGACGGGGACTAAAGTCTGACACCGGGGAGCTGTTTTTT. The gene calls are TRBV2 and TRBJ2-2; 7 positions match TRBD2. The CDR3 is made up of 18 amino acids. Germline CDR1 and CDR2: SNHLY and FYNNEI. Losses at the gene ends were 5 bases for V and 3 bases for J; bases not matched to a gene: 15.

This clone showed up just a few times. The rearrangement uses TRBV15 and TRBJ1-2, with D possibly TRBD1 on 6 matching bases. Per the germline V gene, CDR1 is LNHNV and CDR2 is YYDKDF (reference sequence). Trimming shortened V by 3 bases and J by 3 bases, and 11 bases separated the two germline ends. This CDR3 has 14 amino acids. CDR3 nucleotides: TGTGCCACCAGCAGGTTTCGACAGGACTATGGCTACACCTTC. Amino acid sequence: CATSRFRQDYGYTF.

This chain links TRBV5-6 with TRBJ1-1; unclear D gene. The CDR3 is 13 residues long. From germline, CDR1 is SGHDT and CDR2 YYEEEE. Trimming shortened V by 3 bases and J by 1 base, and 7 bases separated the two germline ends. CDR3 region: CASSYTTNTEAFF. The CDR3 DNA sequence: TGTGCCAGCAGCTACACAACGAACACTGAAGCTTTCTTT.

CDR3 sequence (DNA): TGTGCCAGCAGTTACTCGGGACGGCCAGACGGGCCCCAGCATTTT. Translation gives CASSYSGRPDGPQHF. The V call is TRBV6-5, the J call TRBJ1-5, with D maybe TRBD1 (5 bases). Germline assignment: CDR1 MNHEY and CDR2 SVGAGI. The CDR3 covers 15 residues. Trimming took off 0 bases at V and 9 bases at J, with 15 bases between the two ends.

The chain uses TRBV4-1 and TRBJ1-5; 7 bases match TRBD1. Germline CDR1 is MGHRA and CDR2 is YSYEKL. The CDR3 contains 18 residues. V gave up 4 bases and J gave up 2 bases; unmatched junction bases: 14. Written as DNA, the CDR3 is TGCGCCAGCAGCCTGGGAGCAGGGGGAGGTGGGGGCAATCAGCCCCAGCATTTT. Protein: CASSLGAGGGGGNQPQHF.

The rearrangement joins TRBV7-6 to TRBJ2-7; 8 bases align to TRBD2. Germline CDR1 SGHVS, CDR2 FNYEAQ. The CDR3 loop spans 16 amino acids. The trim removed 0 bases at V and 2 bases at J, leaving 6 bases unmatched. The CDR3: CASSLAPGLAAYEQYF. CDR3 nucleotide sequence: TGTGCCAGCAGCTTAGCACCTGGACTAGCCGCCTACGAGCAGTACTTC.

The chain has TRBV28 and TRBJ1-3; D is undetermined. The V gene lost 5 bases and the J gene lost 1 base, with 6 bases spanning the gap. The CDR3 contains 13 residues. From germline, CDR1 is MDHEN and CDR2 SYDVKM. CDR3 protein: CASSRESGNTIYF. The CDR3 DNA follows: TGTGCCAGCAGTAGGGAGTCTGGAAACACCATATATTTT.

The CDR3 bases are TGTGCCAGCAGGCCCGGGGGGGCCCGTGATGAGCAGTTCTTC. Translated: CASRPGGARDEQFF. The genes are TRBV7-9 and TRBJ2-1, with 8 bases that match TRBD2. V gave up 6 bases and J gave up 8 bases; unmatched junction bases: 9. This CDR3 comprises 14 residues. Germline lookup yields CDR1 SEHNR and CDR2 FQNEAQ (reference sequence).

This clone appeared once. The genes are TRBV10-2 and TRBJ2-3; 9 bases agree with TRBD2. Trimming took 6 bases from V and 7 from J; bases not matched to a gene: 8. Germline lookup yields CDR1 WSHSY and CDR2 SAAADI. This CDR3 comprises 14 residues. The CDR3 reads CASRAGTSRNTQYF. In nucleotides, the CDR3 is TGCGCCAGCAGGGCCGGGACTAGCCGGAATACGCAGTATTTT.

The CDR3 region is CASSSRRGDRNSNQPQHF. The DNA of the CDR3 is TGTGCCAGTAGTTCCCGGCGTGGGGACAGAAATAGCAATCAGCCCCAGCATTTT. V gene TRBV19 combines with J gene TRBJ1-5, with 7 bases lining up with TRBD1. The germline gives CDR1 LNHDA, CDR2 SQIVND (reference sequence). This CDR3 is built from 18 residues. V shed 5 bases and J 0 bases; nucleotides not matched to a gene: 13.

The chain is built from TRBV7-7 and TRBJ2-5, with D perhaps assigned TRBD1 or TRBD2 (5 bases each). The V gene's germline CDR1 is SSHAT and CDR2 FNYEAQ (reference sequence). The germline V and J ends were trimmed by 2 bases and 5 bases, with 12 bases remaining between them. The CDR3 totals 14 residues. CDR3 in amino acids: CASSLSIGTETQYF. In DNA, the CDR3 is TGTGCCAGCAGCTTATCTATAGGGACGGAGACCCAGTACTTC.

The gene calls are TRBV7-9 and TRBJ2-2, with 8 nucleotides matching TRBD2. V lost 4 bases to trimming and J lost 4 bases; unmatched junction nucleotides: 5. Germline V CDR1 and CDR2: SEHNR, FQNEAQ (reference sequence). The CDR3 runs 15 residues. The CDR3 DNA reads TGTGCCAGCAGCTACCGAGCGGGGGTCACCGGGGAGCTGTTTTTT. This sequence encodes CASSYRAGVTGELFF. The complete variable domain, with remaining parts taken from reference TRBV7-9 and TRBJ2-2, reads DTGVSQNPRHKITKRGQNVTFRCDPISEHNRLYWYRQTLGQGPEFLTYFQNEAQLEKSRLLSDRFSAERPKGSFSTLEIQRTEQGDSAMYLCASSYRAGVTGELFFGEGSRLTVL.

The J gene is TRBJ1-2, the V gene TRBV1. TRBV1 is a pseudogene segment. The CDR3 runs 14 residues. CDR3 loop: CTSSQDLGSYGYTF. DNA of the CDR3: TGCACCAGCAGCCAAGATCTGGGGTCCTATGGCTACACCTTC.